The TCR beta chain described here comes from a study of blood T cell repertoires in COVID-19. In the authors' workflow: Amplification from reference gene primers served as the basis for estimated nucleated cell counts. The data were produced by immunoSEQ multiplex PCR, yet TCRdb's version contains in-frame clones alone and is incomplete. The D gene and trimming were derived from the DNA, and the V and J assignments and clone size from that table. The sample lists 160,000 or so clones, roughly 84% seen once, with around 18% in the top ten. Participants were aged 18 to 89 years, lived in 24 US areas, and enrolled virtually. This clone came up a few times. The receptor was isolated from a man aged 60 to 75 who had recovered from COVID-19. The source material was PBMCs or T cells enriched from blood (not recorded which).

The CDR3 region is CASSVRGGAPHEQYF. CDR3 sequence (DNA): TGTGCCAGCAGCGTTCGCGGGGGGGCCCCCCACGAGCAGTACTTC. V is TRBV9 and J is TRBJ2-7; the match to TRBD2 covers 9 bases. The V and J ends lost 2 bases and 5 bases, in that order; junction bases with no gene match: 8. The CDR3 totals 15 residues. Germline V CDR1 and CDR2: SGDLS, YYNGEE. Together with reference TRBV9 and TRBJ2-7, the CDR3 gives the full variable domain: DSGVTQTPKHLITATGQRVTLRCSPRSGDLSVYWYQQSLDQGLQFLIQYYNGEERAKGNILERFSAQQFPDLHSELNLSSLELGDSALYFCASSVRGGAPHEQYFGPGTRLTVT.